The 17 T cell receptor beta chains given below trace back to one sample, sequenced in a study of blood T cell repertoires in COVID-19. Using immunoSEQ multiplex PCR, the repertoire was profiled, and TCRdb retains in-frame clones only, with some absent. Among more than 95,000 clones, around 74% were seen once, and the ten largest hold 5.5%. The sample was peripheral blood. These TCRs come from a man in his fifties or sixties with acute or convalescent COVID-19.

This clone was observed once. This rearrangement joins TRBV12-5 to TRBJ2-3; weak D call: TRBD2 (6 bases). V was clipped by 5 bases and J by 9 bases, with 12 bases between them. The length of the CDR3 is 12 residues. The germline CDR1 and CDR2 sequences are LGHNT and FRNRAP. The CDR3 sequence: CASGPLRGTQYF. CDR3 DNA: TGTGCTAGTGGTCCCCTCCGGGGGACGCAGTATTTT.

Concerning this clone itself: The same CDR3 is also encoded by other DNA sequences in this sample. CDR3 region: CATSSGGWGYTF. CDR3 in DNA: TGTGCCACCAGTTCAGGGGGCTGGGGCTACACCTTC. The chain has TRBV24-1 and TRBJ1-2; 8 bases are a match to TRBD1. The junction had 4 bases not matched to a gene; V was cut back by 6 bases and J by 8 bases. The CDR3 length is 12 residues. Germline V gene lookup returns CDR1 KGHDR and CDR2 SFDVKD.

The V and J genes are TRBV7-9 and TRBJ1-1; D is uncertain. Germline loops: CDR1 SEHNR, CDR2 FQNEAQ (reference sequence). V was cut by 5 bases and J by 8 bases, with 12 bases left in between. This CDR3 is built from 12 residues. CDR3 protein: CASSLTSAEAFF. In nucleotides, the CDR3 is TGTGCCAGCAGCCTAACCTCCGCCGAAGCTTTCTTT.

The CDR3, as DNA: TGTGCCATACAGGCCGGACTAGCGGGAGGCACCGGGGAGCTGTTTTTT. Translated, it gives CAIQAGLAGGTGELFF. The chain combines TRBV10-3 with TRBJ2-2, with 14 bases matching TRBD2. This CDR3 region has 16 residues. Germline V gene data show CDR1 as ENHRY and CDR2 as SYGVKD. The J segment lost 4 bases and the V segment lost 9 bases, leaving 7 bases of the junction unmatched.

The gene calls are TRBV24-1 and TRBJ1-5, with D perhaps matching TRBD1 (5 bases). The ends were cut back, 4 bases at V and 1 base at J, with 13 bases in the middle. CDR3 size: 16 residues. The V gene's germline CDR1 is KGHDR and CDR2 SFDVKD. CDR3: CATSESGVGSNQPQHF. CDR3 nucleotides: TGTGCCACCAGTGAATCGGGGGTTGGGAGCAATCAGCCCCAGCATTTT.

The chain has TRBV2 and TRBJ2-7; D ambiguous. This CDR3 comprises 11 residues. CDR1 is SNHLY and CDR2 is FYNNEI in the germline V gene. The germline V and J ends were trimmed by 7 bases and 0 bases, with 4 bases remaining between them. CDR3 coding DNA: TGTGCCAGCATGTACTCCTACGAGCAGTACTTC. Protein: CASMYSYEQYF.

The rearrangement uses TRBV19 and TRBJ1-2, with 9 bases matching TRBD1. The J segment lost 5 bases and the V segment lost 4 bases, leaving 11 bases of the junction unmatched. This CDR3 comprises 16 residues. In germline, CDR1 is LNHDA, CDR2 SQIVND (reference sequence). The CDR3 reads CASSRDRDRVGYGYTF. CDR3 coding DNA: TGTGCCAGTAGTAGAGATCGGGACAGGGTAGGGTATGGCTACACCTTC.

The chain carries TRBV13 and TRBJ2-7, with TRBD2 as a possible D gene (5 bases). Trimming left V 5 bases short and J 2 bases short, with 13 bases between. This CDR3 has 14 amino acids. Germline CDR1 and CDR2: PRHDT and FYEKMQ (reference sequence). The CDR3 DNA sequence: TGTGCCAGCAGCGCTGGAGGTCTAACCTACGAGCAGTACTTC. Protein: CASSAGGLTYEQYF. The complete variable domain, with remaining parts taken from reference TRBV13 and TRBJ2-7, reads AAGVIQSPRHLIKEKRETATLKCYPIPRHDTVYWYQQGPGQDPQFLISFYEKMQSDKGSIPDRFSAQQFSDYHSELNMSSLELGDSALYFCASSAGGLTYEQYFGPGTRLTVT.

The gene calls are TRBV30 and TRBJ1-2; D is unclear. The CDR3 runs 13 residues. V was clipped by 4 bases and J by 1 base, with 10 bases between them. Germline V gene data show CDR1 as GTSNPN and CDR2 as SVGIG (reference sequence). Written as DNA, the CDR3 is TGTGCCTGGAACTTAGGGAGTAACTATGGCTACACCTTC. It codes for CAWNLGSNYGYTF.

The gene calls are TRBV19 and TRBJ1-1, with TRBD1 as a possible D gene (6 bases). CDR1 is LNHDA and CDR2 is SQIVND in the germline V gene (reference sequence). This CDR3 is built from 15 residues. Trimming pared 7 bases from V and 5 bases from J, leaving 20 bases between. This CDR3 reads CASNGWGSDRTEAFF. In DNA form, the CDR3 reads TGTGCCAGTAACGGTTGGGGGAGCGACAGGACTGAAGCTTTCTTT.

The chain employs TRBV7-8 and TRBJ1-2; the D gene is possibly TRBD1 (5 bases). The CDR3 consists of 15 residues. Germline-derived CDR1 and CDR2 are SGHVS and FQNEAQ. The germline V and J ends were trimmed by 5 bases and 6 bases, with 19 bases remaining between them. The CDR3 loop is CASSPRARGEDGYTF. In DNA, the CDR3 is TGTGCCAGCAGCCCCAGGGCGCGGGGGGAGGATGGCTACACCTTC.

This clone has more than one count but fewer than ten. V gene TRBV6-1 combines with J gene TRBJ2-1; 13 bases are a match to TRBD2. Germline V gene lookup returns CDR1 MNHNS and CDR2 SASEGT. Trimming took 5 bases from V and 1 from J; bases not matched to a gene: 8. The CDR3 runs 18 residues. The CDR3 DNA follows: TGTGCCAGCAGTAAAGGACTAGCGGGAGTCCCATCCTACAATGAGCAGTTCTTC. Its protein is CASSKGLAGVPSYNEQFF.

CDR3 loop: CASSLQGLVGELFF. CDR3 bases: TGCGCCAGCAGCTTGCAGGGGTTAGTCGGGGAGCTGTTTTTT. V is TRBV5-1 and J is TRBJ2-2; possibly TRBD1 for D (6 bases). V shed 1 base and J shed 7 bases, with 11 bases lying between them. This CDR3 spans 14 amino acids. In germline, CDR1 is SGHRS, CDR2 YFSETQ.

The V call is TRBV10-3, the J call TRBJ1-6; 9 nucleotides line up with TRBD1. The CDR3 spans 16 residues. J lost 7 bases, V lost 3 bases, and 7 bases had no gene match. The germline CDR1 and CDR2 sequences are ENHRY and SYGVKD. CDR3 amino acids: CAISDSSGTGNSPLHF. The CDR3 coding sequence is TGTGCCATCAGTGACAGTTCCGGGACAGGGAATTCACCCCTCCACTTT.

This chain uses TRBV5-1 with TRBJ2-1; TRBD1 aligns across 7 bases. The V gene's germline CDR1 is SGHRS and CDR2 YFSETQ. The V gene end was trimmed by 0 bases and the J gene end by 3 bases; junction bases not matched to a gene: 3. The CDR3 totals 15 residues. CDR3 nucleotides: TGCGCCAGCAGCTTGGGGGACAGAAACTACAATGAGCAGTTCTTC. It translates to CASSLGDRNYNEQFF.

The V call is TRBV13, the J call TRBJ2-1; TRBD2 aligns across 8 bases. V lost 6 bases to trimming and J lost 2 bases; unmatched junction nucleotides: 18. The CDR3 is made up of 19 amino acids. Germline CDR1 is PRHDT and CDR2 is FYEKMQ (reference sequence). The CDR3 spells CASRVFTSGVEGTYNEQFF. The CDR3 DNA follows: TGTGCCAGCAGGGTTTTTACTAGCGGCGTCGAGGGAACCTACAATGAGCAGTTCTTC.

The chain couples TRBV5-1 to TRBJ2-7; 9 bases match TRBD1. Germline V lookup: CDR1 SGHRS, CDR2 YFSETQ. The CDR3 covers 14 residues. After removal of 4 bases from V and 5 bases from J, the junction contained 7 bases not matched to a gene. CDR3 sequence reads: CASSPGTGKDEQYF. CDR3 sequence (DNA): TGCGCCAGCAGCCCCGGGACAGGGAAGGACGAGCAGTACTTC. Full variable domain (missing parts from reference TRBV5-1 and TRBJ2-7): KAGVTQTPRYLIKTRGQQVTLSCSPISGHRSVSWYQQTPGQGLQFLFEYFSETQRNKGNFPGRFSGRQFSNSRSEMNVSTLELGDSALYLCASSPGTGKDEQYFGPGTRLTVT.